This TCR beta chain was found in a study of beta chain features in type 1 diabetes. General study findings and limits: Shorter templates might be favored by PCR, equally in patients and controls. Patients' naive, central memory and regulatory TCRB repertoires appeared more alike than those of healthy donors. More deletions and fewer insertions at VDJ junctions were found in patients with type 1 diabetes.

This clone turned up a few times. Its specificity is unknown. The CDR3 has 13 residues. The germline gives CDR1 SQVTM, CDR2 ANQGSEA. Trimming at V came to 6 bases and at J to 3 bases, leaving 5 bases not matched to a gene. Of the isolated RNA, all was reverse transcribed, and so the sequenced material was expressed TCRB transcripts. Libraries were prepared by immunoSEQ multiplex PCR; TCRdb keeps only in-frame clonotypes and omits some of them. The sample holds some 500,000 clones, roughly 11% seen once. The chain carries TRBV29-1 and TRBJ1-5; 7 positions match TRBD1. Sample: naive CD4+ T cells from blood. The TCR comes from a woman aged 18-29 years in good health. CDR3 loop: CSVVGQHNQPQHF. The CDR3 DNA reads as TGCAGCGTCGTGGGACAGCACAATCAGCCCCAGCATTTT.